Listed below are T cell receptor beta chains from one sample, sequenced in a study of regulatory T cells in long-lasting Graves disease. In TCRdb, the multiplex PCR reads were re-called with MiXCR into one record per CDR3 protein. The profile shows about 540,000 distinct CDR3 sequences, less than 15% of them singletons. These sequences were also reported in another study, on T cells in Graves' hyperthyroidism and ophthalmopathy.

The sample consisted of peripheral blood mononuclear cells (PBMCs), taken at new diagnosis, from a patient treated with antithyroid drugs. The origin of the receptors is a young man with Graves disease. The CDR3 runs from the conserved cysteine through the conserved F or W. Fields, in order: V gene, D gene, CDR3 length, J gene, clone size, CDR3 protein, CDR3 DNA. D genes are given only for firm matches. Part of the rows lack a size; the others show once, few, many or a class for expanded clones.

v_call: TRBV19
d_call: NA
cdr3_length: 16
j_call: TRBJ1-5
clone_size: NA
cdr3_aa: CASSTSRPGGNQPQHF
cdr3_nt: TGTGCCAGTAGTACCTCCCGACCTGGGGGCAATCAGCCCCAGCATTTT

v_call: TRBV2
d_call: NA
cdr3_length: 17
j_call: TRBJ2-3
clone_size: many
cdr3_aa: CASSGDRGGRATDTQYF
cdr3_nt: TGTGCCAGCAGTGGAGATAGGGGAGGAAGGGCCACAGATACGCAGTATTTT

v_call: TRBV6-1
d_call: NA
cdr3_length: 15
j_call: TRBJ2-2
clone_size: few
cdr3_aa: CAIQPGPDSTGELFF
cdr3_nt: TGTGCCATACAACCGGGACCAGATTCAACCGGGGAGCTGTTTTTT

v_call: TRBV20-1
d_call: TRBD2
cdr3_length: 16
j_call: TRBJ2-1
clone_size: many
cdr3_aa: CSARVASGGQNAEQFF
cdr3_nt: TGCAGTGCTAGAGTAGCTAGCGGGGGCCAGAACGCTGAGCAGTTCTTC

v_call: TRBV10-3
d_call: NA
cdr3_length: 14
j_call: TRBJ2-7
clone_size: NA
cdr3_aa: CAISGGGNPYEQYF
cdr3_nt: TGTGCCATCAGTGGAGGCGGGAACCCCTACGAGCAGTACTTC

v_call: TRBV12-5
d_call: TRBD1
cdr3_length: 13
j_call: TRBJ1-2
clone_size: NA
cdr3_aa: CASVEGTGYGYTF
cdr3_nt: TGTGCTAGTGTAGAAGGGACAGGGTATGGCTACACCTTC

v_call: TRBV12-5
d_call: NA
cdr3_length: 12
j_call: TRBJ1-2
clone_size: many
cdr3_aa: CASGLALGGYTF
cdr3_nt: TGTGCTAGTGGTTTGGCCTTGGGTGGCTACACCTTC

v_call: TRBV29-1
d_call: NA
cdr3_length: 12
j_call: TRBJ1-2
clone_size: NA
cdr3_aa: CSVYDKNYGYTF
cdr3_nt: TGCAGCGTTTACGACAAGAACTATGGCTACACCTTC

v_call: TRBV19
d_call: TRBD1
cdr3_length: 13
j_call: TRBJ2-7
clone_size: few
cdr3_aa: CASSIERTGEQYF
cdr3_nt: TGTGCCAGTAGTATAGAGAGGACAGGGGAGCAGTACTTC

v_call: TRBV12-3/TRBV12-4
d_call: NA
cdr3_length: 14
j_call: TRBJ2-2
clone_size: few
cdr3_aa: CASRSDRKTGELFF
cdr3_nt: TGTGCCAGCAGATCCGACAGGAAGACCGGGGAGCTGTTTTTT

v_call: TRBV18
d_call: TRBD1
cdr3_length: 13
j_call: TRBJ1-2
clone_size: many
cdr3_aa: CASSPTGDSLYTF
cdr3_nt: TGTGCCAGCTCACCCACAGGGGACAGTCTCTACACCTTC

v_call: TRBV12-3/TRBV12-4
d_call: TRBD1
cdr3_length: 16
j_call: TRBJ2-3
clone_size: many
cdr3_aa: CASSPAPRQGRDTQYF
cdr3_nt: TGTGCCAGCAGCCCTGCCCCCAGACAGGGGAGAGATACGCAGTATTTT

v_call: TRBV24-1
d_call: NA
cdr3_length: 13
j_call: TRBJ2-7
clone_size: NA
cdr3_aa: CATSAEGFYEQYF
cdr3_nt: TGTGCCACCAGTGCCGAGGGGTTCTACGAGCAGTACTTC

v_call: TRBV27
d_call: TRBD2
cdr3_length: 16
j_call: TRBJ2-1
clone_size: many
cdr3_aa: CASGSLGTTSYNEQFF
cdr3_nt: TGTGCCAGCGGGTCGCTTGGGACTACCTCCTACAATGAGCAGTTCTTC

v_call: TRBV20-1
d_call: TRBD1
cdr3_length: 15
j_call: TRBJ2-3
clone_size: NA
cdr3_aa: CSALRTGGRGDTQYF
cdr3_nt: TGCAGTGCTCTACGGACAGGGGGCCGGGGCGATACGCAGTATTTT

v_call: TRBV19
d_call: NA
cdr3_length: 11
j_call: TRBJ1-2
clone_size: few
cdr3_aa: CASSQQGRYTF
cdr3_nt: TGTGCCAGTAGTCAACAGGGCCGCTACACCTTC

v_call: TRBV29-1
d_call: NA
cdr3_length: 12
j_call: TRBJ2-5
clone_size: NA
cdr3_aa: CSDLSGQETQYF
cdr3_nt: TGCAGCGATCTCTCGGGTCAAGAGACCCAGTACTTC

v_call: TRBV5-1
d_call: NA
cdr3_length: 14
j_call: TRBJ2-7
clone_size: NA
cdr3_aa: CASSPMVTAYEQYF
cdr3_nt: TGCGCCAGCAGCCCGATGGTCACAGCCTACGAGCAGTACTTC

v_call: TRBV7-9
d_call: NA
cdr3_length: 11
j_call: TRBJ1-1
clone_size: NA
cdr3_aa: CASSFVGEAFF
cdr3_nt: TGTGCCAGCAGCTTTGTAGGGGAAGCTTTCTTT

v_call: TRBV5-6
d_call: NA
cdr3_length: 13
j_call: TRBJ1-2
clone_size: few
cdr3_aa: CASSFPGFVSYTF
cdr3_nt: TGTGCCAGCAGCTTCCCAGGGTTTGTAAGCTACACCTTC

v_call: TRBV29-1
d_call: NA
cdr3_length: 13
j_call: TRBJ2-7
clone_size: few
cdr3_aa: CSVEGIDNYEQYF
cdr3_nt: TGCAGCGTTGAAGGCATAGACAACTACGAGCAGTACTTC

v_call: TRBV7-9
d_call: TRBD1
cdr3_length: 15
j_call: TRBJ1-1
clone_size: many
cdr3_aa: CASSPRDRLTAKAFF
cdr3_nt: TGTGCCAGCAGCCCCCGGGACAGATTAACTGCTAAAGCTTTCTTT

v_call: TRBV18
d_call: NA
cdr3_length: 15
j_call: TRBJ2-2
clone_size: few
cdr3_aa: CASSPPGRPTGELFF
cdr3_nt: TGTGCCAGCTCACCACCGGGACGGCCCACCGGGGAGCTGTTTTTT

v_call: TRBV5-1
d_call: TRBD2
cdr3_length: 16
j_call: TRBJ2-7
clone_size: NA
cdr3_aa: CASRTGTNRLIYEQYF
cdr3_nt: TGCGCCAGCAGGACCGGGACTAACAGATTAATCTACGAGCAGTACTTC

v_call: TRBV11-2
d_call: TRBD1
cdr3_length: 13
j_call: TRBJ2-7
clone_size: many
cdr3_aa: CASSIGTGNEQYF
cdr3_nt: TGTGCCAGCAGCATTGGGACAGGGAACGAGCAGTACTTC

v_call: TRBV20-1
d_call: TRBD2
cdr3_length: 13
j_call: TRBJ2-7
clone_size: NA
cdr3_aa: CSAREGGVGPQYF
cdr3_nt: TGCAGTGCTAGAGAGGGAGGGGTCGGACCGCAGTACTTC

v_call: TRBV27
d_call: TRBD1
cdr3_length: 18
j_call: TRBJ2-3
clone_size: many
cdr3_aa: CASSLSAGGSLFTDTQYF
cdr3_nt: TGTGCCAGCAGTTTATCGGCAGGGGGTAGCCTCTTCACAGATACGCAGTATTTT

v_call: TRBV12-3/TRBV12-4
d_call: NA
cdr3_length: 11
j_call: TRBJ1-2
clone_size: many
cdr3_aa: CASSSGYGYTF
cdr3_nt: TGTGCCAGCAGTTCAGGATATGGCTACACCTTC

v_call: TRBV19
d_call: NA
cdr3_length: 14
j_call: TRBJ2-2
clone_size: NA
cdr3_aa: CASKIGGATGELFF
cdr3_nt: TGTGCCAGTAAAATCGGAGGGGCCACCGGGGAGCTGTTTTTT

v_call: TRBV20-1
d_call: NA
cdr3_length: 16
j_call: TRBJ2-1
clone_size: NA
cdr3_aa: CSARENLGPGNLEQFF
cdr3_nt: TGCAGTGCTAGAGAGAACCTGGGTCCGGGGAATTTAGAGCAGTTCTTC